This TCR beta chain appears in the sequencing data of a study of OX40 agonist ivuxolimab in advanced cancers. The CDR3 runs 15 residues. From germline, CDR1 is LNHNV and CDR2 YYDKDF (reference sequence). V lost 1 base to trimming and J lost 2 bases; unmatched junction nucleotides: 5. Measured with immunoSEQ multiplex PCR; TCRdb has only the in-frame clones, and not every one. The sample has about 61,000 clones; around nine tenths are singletons. The sample here was CD4+ or CD8+ T cells sorted from blood, taken in a trial of the OX40 agonist ivuxolimab. This clonotype originated in an adult with an advanced solid tumor such as melanoma, head and neck, liver or kidney cancer. The chain carries TRBV15 and TRBJ2-7, with 7 bases matching TRBD2. Written as DNA, the CDR3 is TGTGCCACCAGCAGAGTGGCTAGCGGCCCCTACGAGCAGTACTTC. Protein: CATSRVASGPYEQYF.